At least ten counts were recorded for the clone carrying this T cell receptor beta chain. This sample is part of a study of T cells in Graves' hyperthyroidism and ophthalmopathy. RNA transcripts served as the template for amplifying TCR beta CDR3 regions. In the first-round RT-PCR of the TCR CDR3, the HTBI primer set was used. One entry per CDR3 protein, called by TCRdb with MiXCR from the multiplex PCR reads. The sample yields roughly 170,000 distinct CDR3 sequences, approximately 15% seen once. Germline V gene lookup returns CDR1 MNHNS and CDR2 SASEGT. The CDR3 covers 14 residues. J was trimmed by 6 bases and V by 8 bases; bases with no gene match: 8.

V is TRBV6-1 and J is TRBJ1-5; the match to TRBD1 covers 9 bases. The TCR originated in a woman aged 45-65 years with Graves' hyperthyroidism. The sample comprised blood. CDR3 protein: CASRKGQGFQPQHF. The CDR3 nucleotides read TGTGCCAGCCGAAAAGGACAGGGGTTTCAGCCCCAGCATTTT.